Following are 16 T cell receptor beta chains from one sample sequenced in a study of cytomegalovirus exposure and HLA in healthy donors. The PCR ran on 60 Vbeta and 13 Jbeta primers. Clones were read by immunoSEQ multiplex PCR, and TCRdb kept only the in-frame ones, dropping some. This sample has some 40,000 clones, with over 60% found just once. The sequencing sample was made of PBMCs. The receptor source for this set is a man aged 35 to 55 in good health and CMV-seronegative.

This sequence joins TRBV6-1 and TRBJ1-2, with a weak D call TRBD1 (5 bases). V was shortened by 11 bases and J by 6 bases, with 16 bases between the two germline ends. This CDR3 comprises 12 residues. The germline CDR1 and CDR2 sequences are MNHNS and SASEGT. CDR3 region: CALGEPPDGYTF. The CDR3 DNA reads as TGTGCCCTAGGGGAACCCCCGGATGGCTACACCTTC.

The rearrangement links TRBV7-2 to TRBJ1-6, with 8 bases matching TRBD1. Germline trimming cut 5 bases from V and 8 bases from J; bases unmatched to any gene: 5. Germline CDR1 SGHTA, CDR2 FQGNSA. The CDR3 extends over 14 amino acids. The CDR3 DNA sequence: TGTGCCAGCAGCGCAGGGGGCGTTGATTCACCCCTCCACTTT. Its protein product is CASSAGGVDSPLHF.

Comments on this clone: The sample holds other DNA sequences that translate to the same CDR3. The J gene is TRBJ2-5, the V gene TRBV19, with a weak D call TRBD2 (6 bases). Germline-derived CDR1 and CDR2 are LNHDA and SQIVND (reference sequence). The CDR3 loop spans 14 amino acids. Trimming stripped 2 bases from V and 2 bases from J, with 9 bases between. Written as DNA, the CDR3 is TGTGCCAGTAGTATAAGGGGAGGACAAGAGACCCAGTACTTC. Protein product: CASSIRGGQETQYF. Based on the CDR3 plus reference TRBV19 and TRBJ2-5, the full variable domain is DGGITQSPKYLFRKEGQNVTLSCEQNLNHDAMYWYRQDPGQGLRLIYYSQIVNDFQKGDIAEGYSVSREKKESFPLTVTSAQKNPTAFYLCASSIRGGQETQYFGPGTRLLVL.

The chain is built from TRBV4-3 and TRBJ2-7; TRBD2 agrees at 7 bases. Germline CDR1 reads LGHNA; CDR2 reads YSLEER. The CDR3 sequence is 15 residues long. V lost 4 bases and J lost 3; bases outside the gene matches: 9. The CDR3 DNA reads TGCGCCAGCAGCCCCTCCCCTAGCGGCTTCTACGAGCAGTACTTC. This translates into CASSPSPSGFYEQYF.

The rearrangement uses TRBV5-1 and TRBJ1-3; D remains ambiguous. The V gene's germline CDR1 is SGHRS and CDR2 YFSETQ. V lost 1 base and J 1 base, leaving 9 bases between the germline ends. This CDR3 comprises 15 residues. CDR3 loop: CASSLIGQSGNTIYF. CDR3 bases: TGCGCCAGCAGCTTGATCGGTCAATCTGGAAACACCATATATTTT. The whole variable domain, remainder taken from reference TRBV5-1 and TRBJ1-3, is KAGVTQTPRYLIKTRGQQVTLSCSPISGHRSVSWYQQTPGQGLQFLFEYFSETQRNKGNFPGRFSGRQFSNSRSEMNVSTLELGDSALYLCASSLIGQSGNTIYFGEGSWLTVV.

V is TRBV29-1 and J is TRBJ2-7; 9 bases align to TRBD1. The trim removed 4 bases at V and 3 bases at J, leaving 4 bases unmatched. This CDR3 has 13 amino acids. Per germline, CDR1 SQVTM and CDR2 ANQGSEA. In nucleotides, the CDR3 is TGCAGCGTTGCGGTGACAGGGGGCTACGAGCAGTACTTC. Translated, it gives CSVAVTGGYEQYF.

V is TRBV18 and J is TRBJ1-2, with 7 nucleotides matching TRBD1. The CDR3 is 13 residues long. Trimming cost V 5 bases and J 4 bases; bases outside gene matches: 4. The V gene's germline CDR1 is KGHSH and CDR2 LQKENI. For the CDR3, the DNA is TGTGCCAGCTCAACAGGGGCGGCCTATGGCTACACCTTC. This translates into CASSTGAAYGYTF.

This rearrangement joins TRBV19 to TRBJ1-5; 8 bases match TRBD1. Losses at the gene ends were 2 bases for V and 6 bases for J; bases not matched to a gene: 6. Germline V lookup: CDR1 LNHDA, CDR2 SQIVND (reference sequence). There are 15 residues in the CDR3. For the CDR3, the DNA is TGTGCCAGTAGTATACCAGGGGGCTGGGGTCAGCCCCAGCATTTT. It yields the protein CASSIPGGWGQPQHF.

This clone was observed once. The chain uses TRBV4-2 and TRBJ2-5; D unresolved. This CDR3 has 13 amino acids. Deletions cut 4 bases from V and 4 bases from J, with 10 bases between. Germline assignment: CDR1 LGHNA and CDR2 YNFKEQ. The CDR3 is CASSPFEAETQYF. CDR3 nucleotide sequence: TGTGCCAGCAGCCCTTTCGAGGCAGAGACCCAGTACTTC.

The chain combines TRBV6-6 with TRBJ1-2, with 7 bases fitting TRBD1. The germline V gene has CDR1 MNHNY and CDR2 SVGAGI (reference sequence). The ends lost 6 bases at V and 4 bases at J; junction bases unmatched: 5. CDR3 length equals 13 residues. The CDR3 sequence is CASSRDRTYGYTF. For the CDR3, the DNA is TGTGCCAGCAGCAGGGACAGAACCTATGGCTACACCTTC.

The chain has TRBV2 and TRBJ2-7; D not resolved. CDR3 size: 14 residues. Germline V gene data show CDR1 as SNHLY and CDR2 as FYNNEI. Trimming pared 3 bases from V and 6 bases from J, leaving 15 bases between. CDR3 residues: CASSDISRISEQYF. The CDR3 region has the DNA TGTGCCAGCAGTGATATCAGTCGAATTTCCGAGCAGTACTTC.

J is TRBJ2-5 and V is TRBV13; D gene unclear. The V gene lost 1 base and the J gene lost 5 bases, with 8 bases spanning the gap. The CDR3 consists of 13 residues. CDR1 PRHDT and CDR2 FYEKMQ come from the germline V gene (reference sequence). The CDR3 here is CASSLDPRETQYF. The DNA for the CDR3 is TGTGCCAGCAGCTTAGACCCTCGGGAGACCCAGTACTTC.

This clone has a handful of counts. The DNA of the CDR3 is TGTGCCAGCAGCTTATTGGACAGGGGGGGGCAGTACTTC. Translating gives CASSLLDRGGQYF. The chain is built from TRBV7-9 and TRBJ2-7; 10 bases map to TRBD1. Germline CDR1 reads SEHNR; CDR2 reads FQNEAQ (reference sequence). V lost 2 bases to trimming and J lost 9 bases; unmatched junction nucleotides: 4. This CDR3 spans 13 amino acids.

The chain carries TRBV30 and TRBJ2-3; a weak D match, TRBD2 (7 bases). The ends were cut back, 3 bases at V and 2 bases at J, with 12 bases in the middle. The CDR3 runs to 14 residues. CDR1 GTSNPN and CDR2 SVGIG come from the germline V gene (reference sequence). The CDR3 DNA is TGTGCCTGGAGACGGGGGGCCACCACAGATACGCAGTATTTT. The encoded protein is CAWRRGATTDTQYF.

This clone was observed a few times. The rearrangement links TRBV2 to TRBJ2-5; D is perhaps TRBD1 (6 bases). The CDR3 has 14 amino acids. Germline CDR1 is SNHLY and CDR2 is FYNNEI. V was clipped by 4 bases and J by 2 bases, with 11 bases between them. In DNA form, the CDR3 reads TGTGCCAGCAGTGTACAGGGCGGTCAAGAGACCCAGTACTTC. It encodes CASSVQGGQETQYF.

V is TRBV10-3 and J is TRBJ1-6; TRBD1 aligns across 8 bases. The CDR3 is 13 residues long. Germline values: CDR1 ENHRY, CDR2 SYGVKD. The ends lost 6 bases at V and 10 bases at J; junction bases unmatched: 5. The CDR3 DNA is TGTGCCATCAGGGACAGGGATCGCTCACCCCTCCACTTT. This codes for CAIRDRDRSPLHF.